This TCR beta chain was captured by sequencing in a study of cytomegalovirus exposure and HLA in healthy donors. Regarding the study as a whole: Reported results showed that the classifier diagnosed cytomegalovirus status with high specificity and sensitivity. Later work showed greater clonal expansion in HLA-associated TCR beta chains than in equally common others.

Germline CDR1 and CDR2: MNHNS and SASEGT. CDR3 size: 12 residues. J lost 9 bases, V lost 6 bases, and 6 bases had no gene match. The primer mix had 60 Vbeta and 13 Jbeta primers. TCRdb's copy holds only in-frame clones and misses some; the assay was immunoSEQ multiplex PCR. The repertoire includes roughly 300,000 clones, approximately 90% of them detected once, and approximately 4.3% sits in the top ten. This clone was seen more than once but under ten times. Its antigen is unknown. Other DNA sequences in this sample translate to the same CDR3. The chain couples TRBV6-1 to TRBJ1-2; 8 bases match TRBD1. The specimen was PBMCs. This receptor was identified in a middle-aged man in good health and CMV-seropositive. The CDR3 DNA is TGTGCCAGCAGCCCTGGACAGGGACGCTACACCTTC. Protein sequence: CASSPGQGRYTF.